This T cell receptor (beta chain) was observed in a study of blood T cell repertoires in COVID-19. Study summary: Donors in the United States, Italy and Spain gave samples during acute or convalescent COVID-19.

Germline lookup yields CDR1 SQVTM and CDR2 ANQGSEA. The CDR3 consists of 15 residues. V shed 7 bases, J shed 0 bases, and the junction held 6 bases outside the gene matches. The repertoire was sequenced with immunoSEQ multiplex PCR; TCRdb's copy has only in-frame clones and lacks some. The table includes approximately 90,000 clones, approximately 85% detected once. The chain links TRBV29-1 to TRBJ1-2, with 12 nucleotides matching TRBD1. This clonotype was obtained from a human donor in a cohort sampled during active COVID-19. The material sequenced was peripheral blood. CDR3 nucleotide sequence: TGCAGCGCCGTGGGACAGGGGGCGTCTAACTATGGCTACACCTTC. It encodes CSAVGQGASNYGYTF.